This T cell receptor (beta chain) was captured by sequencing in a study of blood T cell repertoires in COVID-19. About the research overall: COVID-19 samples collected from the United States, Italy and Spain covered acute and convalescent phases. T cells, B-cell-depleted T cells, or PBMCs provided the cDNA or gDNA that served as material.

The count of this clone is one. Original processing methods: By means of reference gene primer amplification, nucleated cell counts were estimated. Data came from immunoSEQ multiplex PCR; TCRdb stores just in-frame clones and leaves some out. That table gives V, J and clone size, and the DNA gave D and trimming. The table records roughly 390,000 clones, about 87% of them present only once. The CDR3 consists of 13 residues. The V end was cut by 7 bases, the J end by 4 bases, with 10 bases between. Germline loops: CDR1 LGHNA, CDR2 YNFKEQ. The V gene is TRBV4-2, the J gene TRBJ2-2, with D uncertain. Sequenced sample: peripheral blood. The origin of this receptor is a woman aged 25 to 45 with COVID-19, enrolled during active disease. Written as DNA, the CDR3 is TGTGCCAGCACATACCATAGCACCGGGGAGCTGTTTTTT. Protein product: CASTYHSTGELFF.